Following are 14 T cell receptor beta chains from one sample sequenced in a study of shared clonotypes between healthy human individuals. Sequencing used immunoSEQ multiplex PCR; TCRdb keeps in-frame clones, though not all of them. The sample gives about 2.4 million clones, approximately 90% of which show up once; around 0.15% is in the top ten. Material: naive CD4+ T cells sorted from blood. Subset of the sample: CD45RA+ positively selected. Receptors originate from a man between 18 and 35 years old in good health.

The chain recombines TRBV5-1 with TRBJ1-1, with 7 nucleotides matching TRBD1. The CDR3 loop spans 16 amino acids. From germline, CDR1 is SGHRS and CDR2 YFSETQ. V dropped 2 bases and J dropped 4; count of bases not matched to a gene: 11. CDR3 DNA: TGCGCCAGCAGCTTAGCTCCCGGGACAGCTAGCACTGAAGCTTTCTTT. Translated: CASSLAPGTASTEAFF.

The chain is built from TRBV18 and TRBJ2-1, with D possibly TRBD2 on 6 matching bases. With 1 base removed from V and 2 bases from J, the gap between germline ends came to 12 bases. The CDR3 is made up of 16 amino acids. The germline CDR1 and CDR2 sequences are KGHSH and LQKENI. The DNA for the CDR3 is TGTGCCAGCTCACCACGGAACGGGGGAGCCTACAATGAGCAGTTCTTC. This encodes CASSPRNGGAYNEQFF.

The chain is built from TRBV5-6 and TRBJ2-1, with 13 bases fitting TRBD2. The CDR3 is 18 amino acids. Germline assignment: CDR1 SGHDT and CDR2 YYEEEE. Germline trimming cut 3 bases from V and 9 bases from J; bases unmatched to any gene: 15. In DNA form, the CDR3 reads TGTGCCAGCAGCTCGGGGATCTGGGGGGGACTAGCGGGAAGTGAGCAGTTCTTC. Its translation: CASSSGIWGGLAGSEQFF.

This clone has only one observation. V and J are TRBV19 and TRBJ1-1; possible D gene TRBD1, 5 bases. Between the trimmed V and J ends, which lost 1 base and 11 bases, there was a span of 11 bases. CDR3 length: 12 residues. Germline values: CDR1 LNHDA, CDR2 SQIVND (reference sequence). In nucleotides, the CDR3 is TGTGCCAGTAGTATAGGTTTGGGGCCGGCTTTCTTT. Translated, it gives CASSIGLGPAFF.

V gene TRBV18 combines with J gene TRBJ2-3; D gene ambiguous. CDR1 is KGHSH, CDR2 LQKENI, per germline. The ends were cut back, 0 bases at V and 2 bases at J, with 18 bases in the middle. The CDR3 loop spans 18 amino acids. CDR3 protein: CASSPPVAALTSTDTQYF. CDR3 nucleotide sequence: TGTGCCAGCTCACCACCGGTGGCAGCCTTAACGTCCACAGATACGCAGTATTTT.

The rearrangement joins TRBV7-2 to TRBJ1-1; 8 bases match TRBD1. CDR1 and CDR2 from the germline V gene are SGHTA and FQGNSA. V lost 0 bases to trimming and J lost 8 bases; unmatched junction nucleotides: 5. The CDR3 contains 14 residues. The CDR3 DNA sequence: TGTGCCAGCAGCTTAGCGAGAGGACAGGGAGAAGCTTTCTTT. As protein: CASSLARGQGEAFF.

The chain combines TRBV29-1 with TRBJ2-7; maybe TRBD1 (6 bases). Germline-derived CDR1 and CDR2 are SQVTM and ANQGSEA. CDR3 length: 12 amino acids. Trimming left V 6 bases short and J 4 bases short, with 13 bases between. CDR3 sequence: CSVSRGNYEQYF. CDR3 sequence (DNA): TGCAGCGTCAGCAGGGGTAATTACGAGCAGTACTTC.

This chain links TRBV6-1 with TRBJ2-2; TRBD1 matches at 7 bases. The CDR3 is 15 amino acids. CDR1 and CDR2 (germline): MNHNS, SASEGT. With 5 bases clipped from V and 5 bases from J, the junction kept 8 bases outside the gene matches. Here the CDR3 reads CASSSEGAGTGELFF. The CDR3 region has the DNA TGTGCCAGCAGTAGTGAGGGGGCAGGAACCGGGGAGCTGTTTTTT.

The CDR3 spells CAIRTGILGFEQYF. DNA for the CDR3: TGTGCCATCAGAACAGGGATCCTGGGCTTCGAGCAGTACTTC. The rearrangement uses TRBV6-1 and TRBJ2-7; tentative D call: TRBD1 (6 bases). With 10 bases removed from V and 6 bases from J, the gap between germline ends came to 22 bases. In germline, CDR1 is MNHNS, CDR2 SASEGT. CDR3 length equals 14 residues.

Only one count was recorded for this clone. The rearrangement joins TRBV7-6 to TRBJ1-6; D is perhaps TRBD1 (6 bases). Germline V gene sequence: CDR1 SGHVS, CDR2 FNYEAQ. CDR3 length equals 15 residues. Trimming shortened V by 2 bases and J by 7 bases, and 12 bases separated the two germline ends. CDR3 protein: CASSLSEGGNSPLHF. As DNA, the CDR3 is TGTGCCAGCAGCTTATCCGAGGGGGGAAATTCACCCCTCCACTTT. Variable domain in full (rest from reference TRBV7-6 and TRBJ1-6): GAGVSQSPRYKVTKRGQDVALRCDPISGHVSLYWYRQALGQGPEFLTYFNYEAQQDKSGLPNDRFSAERPEGSISTLTIQRTEQRDSAMYRCASSLSEGGNSPLHFGNGTRLTVT.

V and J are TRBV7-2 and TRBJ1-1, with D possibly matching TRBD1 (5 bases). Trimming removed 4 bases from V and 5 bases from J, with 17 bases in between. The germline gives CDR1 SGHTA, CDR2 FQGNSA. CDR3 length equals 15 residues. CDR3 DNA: TGTGCCAGCAGCTGGGCCAGGGTGGGGGAGACTGAAGCTTTCTTT. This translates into CASSWARVGETEAFF. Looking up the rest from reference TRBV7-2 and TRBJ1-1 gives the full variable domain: GAGVSQSPSNKVTEKGKDVELRCDPISGHTALYWYRQSLGQGLEFLIYFQGNSAPDKSGLPSDRFSAERTGGSVSTLTIQRTQQEDSAVYLCASSWARVGETEAFFGQGTRLTVV.

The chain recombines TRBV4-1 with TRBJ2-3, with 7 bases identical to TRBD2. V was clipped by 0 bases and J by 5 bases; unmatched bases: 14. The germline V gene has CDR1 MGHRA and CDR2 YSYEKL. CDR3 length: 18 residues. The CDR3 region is CASSQDQIGGGPRDTQYF. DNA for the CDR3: TGCGCCAGCAGCCAAGATCAGATTGGGGGAGGGCCTAGAGATACGCAGTATTTT.

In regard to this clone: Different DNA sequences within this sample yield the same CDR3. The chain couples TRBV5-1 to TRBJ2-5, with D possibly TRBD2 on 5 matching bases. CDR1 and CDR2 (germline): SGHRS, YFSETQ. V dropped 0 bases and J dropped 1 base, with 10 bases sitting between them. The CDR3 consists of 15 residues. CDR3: CASSLGLTLQETQYF. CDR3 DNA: TGCGCCAGCAGCTTGGGACTAACCCTCCAAGAGACCCAGTACTTC.

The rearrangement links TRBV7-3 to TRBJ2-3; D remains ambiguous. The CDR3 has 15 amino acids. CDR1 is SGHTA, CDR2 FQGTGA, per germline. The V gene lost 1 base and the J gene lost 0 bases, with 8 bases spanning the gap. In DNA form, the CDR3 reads TGTGCCAGCAGCTTAAGGGGTTCCAGCACAGATACGCAGTATTTT. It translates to CASSLRGSSTDTQYF.